This paragraph reports one T cell receptor (beta chain). This sample was included in a study of blood T cell repertoires in COVID-19. Study overall: The United States, Italy and Spain supplied acute and convalescent COVID-19 samples.

In the original workflow: Scientists estimated how many nucleated cells there were by amplifying reference gene primers. Profiled with immunoSEQ multiplex PCR; TCRdb holds only in-frame clones, not every one. The V and J calls and clone size were taken over from that table, and D and trimming were inferred from the DNA. The repertoire holds 95,000 or so clones, around 85% seen once, with around 27% in the top ten. The germline V gene has CDR1 GTSNPN and CDR2 SVGIG (reference sequence). CDR3 length: 12 amino acids. Trimming took off 4 bases at V and 4 bases at J, with 8 bases between the two ends. The chain has TRBV30 and TRBJ2-1; perhaps TRBD1 as D (5 bases). This TCR derives from a man at least 80 years old with active or convalescent COVID-19. Sequences were obtained from peripheral blood. The CDR3 coding sequence is TGTGCCTGGACGGACACTTACAATGAGCAGTTCTTC. Protein product: CAWTDTYNEQFF.